This is a list of T cell receptor beta chains from one sample in a study of cytotoxic CD8 clonotypes in ibrutinib-treated CLL. Sequencing used immunoSEQ multiplex PCR; TCRdb keeps in-frame clones, though not all of them. The data contain around 310,000 clones, about 77% of them singletons. Sequenced here: PBMCs, sampled before ibrutinib treatment. The origin of the receptors is a human donor with chronic lymphocytic leukemia. CDR3s include the opening cysteine and the closing phenylalanine or tryptophan. Fields, in order: V gene, clone size, J gene, D gene, CDR3 DNA, CDR3 protein. D genes are given only for firm matches. Clone size is not always given. Where it is, it says once, few, many or a class for expanded clones.

V gene: TRBV15; clone size: -; J gene: TRBJ2-7; D gene: TRBD2; CDR3 DNA: TGTGCCACCAGCAGGGAGCGGGGTTCCTACGAGCAGTACTTC; CDR3 protein: CATSRERGSYEQYF
V gene: TRBV9; clone size: -; J gene: TRBJ1-2; D gene: -; CDR3 DNA: TGTGCCAGCAGCGCACCGGGACGGCTAAGTCGGGGCTACACCTTC; CDR3 protein: CASSAPGRLSRGYTF
V gene: TRBV27; clone size: few; J gene: TRBJ2-2; D gene: -; CDR3 DNA: TGTGCCAGCAGTTTCTCGGGTGACACCGGGGAGCTGTTTTTT; CDR3 protein: CASSFSGDTGELFF
V gene: TRBV28; clone size: -; J gene: TRBJ2-7; D gene: -; CDR3 DNA: TGTGCCAGCAGTCTCCCAGCGGGACAATACTACGAGCAGTACTTC; CDR3 protein: CASSLPAGQYYEQYF
V gene: TRBV19; clone size: -; J gene: TRBJ1-5; D gene: -; CDR3 DNA: TGTGCCAGTAAATTGGGCCTTAGCAATCAGCCCCAGCATTTT; CDR3 protein: CASKLGLSNQPQHF
V gene: TRBV5-1; clone size: -; J gene: TRBJ2-5; D gene: -; CDR3 DNA: TGCGCCAGCAGCTCCATGGAAGAGACCCAGTACTTC; CDR3 protein: CASSSMEETQYF
V gene: TRBV5-8; clone size: -; J gene: TRBJ1-5; D gene: -; CDR3 DNA: TGTGCCAGCAGCTTGCCCGGGACACAATATCAGCCCCAGCATTTT; CDR3 protein: CASSLPGTQYQPQHF
V gene: TRBV27; clone size: -; J gene: TRBJ1-2; D gene: -; CDR3 DNA: TGTGCCAGCAGGACGCGGGGGTTTAACTATGGCTACACCTTC; CDR3 protein: CASRTRGFNYGYTF
V gene: TRBV14; clone size: -; J gene: TRBJ1-1; D gene: -; CDR3 DNA: TGTGCCAGCAGCCAATCCCGAGGGGCGGTTTGGGACACTGAAGCTTTCTTT; CDR3 protein: CASSQSRGAVWDTEAFF
V gene: TRBV10-3; clone size: -; J gene: TRBJ2-7; D gene: TRBD2; CDR3 DNA: TGTGCCATCAGTGTCGGGACTAGCGGGAGGGAGTACTTC; CDR3 protein: CAISVGTSGREYF
V gene: TRBV7-8; clone size: -; J gene: TRBJ1-1; D gene: TRBD1; CDR3 DNA: TGTGCCAGCAGCTTAGTCGGGACAGGGTATGAAGCTTTCTTT; CDR3 protein: CASSLVGTGYEAFF